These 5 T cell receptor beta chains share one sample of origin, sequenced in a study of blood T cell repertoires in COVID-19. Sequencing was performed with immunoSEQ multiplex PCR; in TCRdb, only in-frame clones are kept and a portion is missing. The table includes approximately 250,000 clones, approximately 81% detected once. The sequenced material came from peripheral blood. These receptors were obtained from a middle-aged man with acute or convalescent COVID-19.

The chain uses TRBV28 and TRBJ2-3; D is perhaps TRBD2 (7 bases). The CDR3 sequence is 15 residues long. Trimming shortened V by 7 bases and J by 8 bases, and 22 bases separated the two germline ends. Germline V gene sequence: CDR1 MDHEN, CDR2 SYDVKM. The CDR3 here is CASTRGAGQEGTQYF. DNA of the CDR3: TGTGCCAGCACCCGGGGGGCAGGGCAGGAGGGTACGCAGTATTTT.

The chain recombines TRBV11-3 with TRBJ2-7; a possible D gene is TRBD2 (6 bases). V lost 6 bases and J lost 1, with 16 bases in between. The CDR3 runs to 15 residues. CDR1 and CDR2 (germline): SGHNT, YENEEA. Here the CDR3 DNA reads TGTGCCAGCAGTCTAGAGGAGGGGCCGTCCTACGAGCAGTACTTC. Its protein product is CASSLEEGPSYEQYF.

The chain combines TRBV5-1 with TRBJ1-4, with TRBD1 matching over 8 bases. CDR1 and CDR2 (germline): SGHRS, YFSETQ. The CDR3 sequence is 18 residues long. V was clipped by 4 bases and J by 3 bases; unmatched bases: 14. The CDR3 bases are TGCGCCAGCAGCGCCCTAGGGGACAGGAGGATATCTAATGAAAAACTGTTTTTT. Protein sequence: CASSALGDRRISNEKLFF.

The CDR3 protein is CASSPSQGARGYGYTF. The CDR3 DNA sequence: TGTGCCAGCAGCCCATCCCAGGGGGCGCGAGGATATGGCTACACCTTC. This chain joins TRBV4-2 and TRBJ1-2; 8 nucleotides agree with TRBD1. CDR3 length equals 16 residues. The ends lost 4 bases at V and 5 bases at J; junction bases unmatched: 12. Germline V lookup: CDR1 LGHNA, CDR2 YNFKEQ.

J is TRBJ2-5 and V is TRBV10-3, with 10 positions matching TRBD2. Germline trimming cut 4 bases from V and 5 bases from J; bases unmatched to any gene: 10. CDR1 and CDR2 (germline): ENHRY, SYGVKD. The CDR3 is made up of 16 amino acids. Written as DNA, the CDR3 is TGTGCCATCAGTGGTCTCAGCGGGGGGGCCCGGGAGACCCAGTACTTC. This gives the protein CAISGLSGGARETQYF.